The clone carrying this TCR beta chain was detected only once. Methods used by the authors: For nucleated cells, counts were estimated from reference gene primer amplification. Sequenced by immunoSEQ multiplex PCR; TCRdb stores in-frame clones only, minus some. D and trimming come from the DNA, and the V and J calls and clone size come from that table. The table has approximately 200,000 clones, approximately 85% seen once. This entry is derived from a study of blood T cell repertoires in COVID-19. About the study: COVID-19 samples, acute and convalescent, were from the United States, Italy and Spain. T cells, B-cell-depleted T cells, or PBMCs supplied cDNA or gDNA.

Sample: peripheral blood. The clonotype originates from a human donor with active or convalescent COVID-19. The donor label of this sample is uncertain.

The CDR3 bases are TGTGCCAGCAGTGAAGCGGCGGGAGCGCATTCAGATACGCAGTATTTT. It translates to CASSEAAGAHSDTQYF. This chain joins TRBV6-1 and TRBJ2-3; 7 positions match TRBD2. Germline loops: CDR1 MNHNS, CDR2 SASEGT. V lost 0 bases, J lost 4 bases, and 7 bases stayed unmatched. This CDR3 contains 16 residues.